What follows are 4 T cell receptor beta chains derived from one specimen sequenced in a study of cytomegalovirus exposure and HLA in healthy donors. The PCR employed 60 Vbeta primers together with 13 Jbeta primers. Repertoires were generated with immunoSEQ multiplex PCR, while TCRdb's copy carries only in-frame clones and drops some. This sample's clone table lists around 200,000 clones. Sequenced sample: PBMCs. The receptors derive from a woman aged 18 to 35 in good health and CMV-seropositive.

The genes are TRBV29-1 and TRBJ2-5, with D perhaps TRBD2 (5 bases). Per germline, CDR1 SQVTM and CDR2 ANQGSEA. The V and J ends lost 4 bases and 1 base respectively, with 7 bases between them. There are 12 residues in the CDR3. CDR3 DNA: TGCAGCGTTGTGGGAGTCCAAGAGACCCAGTACTTC. This translates into CSVVGVQETQYF.

V is TRBV19 and J is TRBJ2-1; TRBD2 matches at 8 bases. CDR1 LNHDA and CDR2 SQIVND come from the germline V gene (reference sequence). This CDR3 spans 14 amino acids. The junction had 4 bases not matched to a gene; V was cut back by 7 bases and J by 2 bases. CDR3 protein: CASIKRGTYNEQFF. CDR3 DNA sequence: TGTGCCAGTATAAAGCGGGGGACCTACAATGAGCAGTTCTTC. The full variable domain, its missing parts supplied by reference TRBV19 and TRBJ2-1, is DGGITQSPKYLFRKEGQNVTLSCEQNLNHDAMYWYRQDPGQGLRLIYYSQIVNDFQKGDIAEGYSVSREKKESFPLTVTSAQKNPTAFYLCASIKRGTYNEQFFGPGTRLTVL.

The chain uses TRBV6-4 and TRBJ2-7; D perhaps matches TRBD2 (5 bases). CDR3 length: 13 amino acids. Germline V gives CDR1 MRHNA, CDR2 SNTAGT. V was shortened by 7 bases and J by 5 bases, with 15 bases between the two germline ends. In nucleotides, the CDR3 is TGTGCCAGCACCCCGCGGGCTGCACACGAGCAGTACTTC. The encoded protein is CASTPRAAHEQYF.

V gene TRBV2 combines with J gene TRBJ1-6; 8 bases agree with TRBD1. The trim removed 6 bases at V and 6 bases at J, leaving 4 bases unmatched. Germline loops: CDR1 SNHLY, CDR2 FYNNEI. CDR3 size: 14 residues. CDR3 in amino acids: CASRNRGFNSPLHF. The CDR3 DNA follows: TGTGCCAGCAGGAACAGGGGGTTTAATTCACCCCTCCACTTT.